The rows below give T cell receptor beta chains drawn from one sample of a study of CD8 T cells in ankylosing spondylitis. Each CDR3 protein is one row after TCRdb ran MiXCR on the 5' RACE reads. In the table there are around 770,000 distinct CDR3 sequences, about 10% of which are singletons. Sequenced material: blood, either unsorted or a sorted T cell fraction (not recorded which). Source of these receptors: a male donor with ankylosing spondylitis. Both conserved end residues are part of each CDR3. The D gene is left open where the match is weak. Part of the rows lack a size; the others show once, few, many or a class for expanded clones.

15	TRBV18	TRBJ1-5	.	TRBD1	TGTGCCAGCTCCGAAGGGAGACAGGGCACTCGGCCCCAGCATTTT	CASSEGRQGTRPQHF
14	TRBV29-1	TRBJ2-3	.	.	TGCAGCGTGGGGTGGGCGATTAGCACAGATACGCAGTATTTT	CSVGWAISTDTQYF
19	TRBV11-1	TRBJ2-3	.	TRBD2	TGTGCCAGCAGCAAAGAAGGGACTAGCTGGATGGGTGGCACAGATACGCAGTATTTT	CASSKEGTSWMGGTDTQYF
15	TRBV5-1	TRBJ2-1	many	TRBD2	TGCGCCAGCAGCTTGGGAGCGGGGGCCTACAATGAGCAGTTCTTC	CASSLGAGAYNEQFF
13	TRBV29-1	TRBJ2-3	few	.	TGCAGCGTTGTGGACCTAGGACGGGATACGCAGTATTTT	CSVVDLGRDTQYF
15	TRBV5-6	TRBJ2-3	few	TRBD2	TGTGCCAGCAGCTTGATCGGCGGGGGGTTAGATACGCAGTATTTT	CASSLIGGGLDTQYF
17	TRBV5-4	TRBJ2-2	few	.	TGTGCCAGCAGCCGGGACGGGGTAGCGCTGAACACCGGGGAGCTGTTTTTT	CASSRDGVALNTGELFF
15	TRBV12-3/TRBV12-4	TRBJ1-4	.	.	TGTGCCAGCAGTTTAGGGTCAGGGGCTAATGAAAAACTGTTTTTT	CASSLGSGANEKLFF
16	TRBV5-1	TRBJ1-1	.	.	TGCGCCAGCAGCTTGGTCGGGGGCAGGGTCAACACTGAAGCTTTCTTT	CASSLVGGRVNTEAFF
14	TRBV27	TRBJ2-7	.	.	TGTGCCAGCCGCTGGAGGGAGCCAGCCTACGAGCAGTACTTC	CASRWREPAYEQYF
14	TRBV7-2	TRBJ2-4	many	TRBD2	TGTGCCAGCAGCTTATACGCGGGGGGGCCGTTTACGGACTTC	CASSLYAGGPFTDF
12	TRBV28	TRBJ2-1	few	.	TGTGCCAGCAGTCAAACCGGACGGGAGCAGTTCTTC	CASSQTGREQFF
15	TRBV28	TRBJ2-7	.	.	TGTGCCAGCAGTCCCCCGTGGCAGGCCTCCTACGAGCAGTACTTC	CASSPPWQASYEQYF
15	TRBV10-3	TRBJ1-5	few	.	TGTGCCATCAGTGAGTTCCAGGGTTCGGTTCAGCCCCAGCATTTT	CAISEFQGSVQPQHF
15	TRBV7-2	TRBJ1-2	.	.	TGTGCCAGCAGCTTAGAAGGGCTCTCTAATTATGGCTACACCTTC	CASSLEGLSNYGYTF
16	TRBV11-2	TRBJ2-1	few	TRBD2	TGTGCCAGCAGCTTGAGGACTAGCAGAGGGCGGGATGAGCAGTTCTTC	CASSLRTSRGRDEQFF
15	TRBV7-2	TRBJ2-6	few	.	TGTGCCAGCAGCCCAGACAGGTTTGGGGCCAACGTCCTGACTTTC	CASSPDRFGANVLTF
13	TRBV5-1	TRBJ2-7	few	.	TGCGCCAGCAGGGGGGTCAGCTCCTACGAGCAGTACTTC	CASRGVSSYEQYF
14	TRBV24-1	TRBJ2-3	.	.	TGTGCCACCGCCGGGAAGGGCCACACAGATACGCAGTATTTT	CATAGKGHTDTQYF
15	TRBV20-1	TRBJ2-7	.	TRBD1	TGCAGTGCTAAGACAGGGGGTGATTTCTCCTACGAGCAGTACTTC	CSAKTGGDFSYEQYF
16	TRBV12-3/TRBV12-4	TRBJ2-3	.	TRBD1	TGTGCCAGCAGTTTAGTTGTGACAGGGGCCACAGATACGCAGTATTTT	CASSLVVTGATDTQYF
16	TRBV6-1	TRBJ2-7	.	TRBD1	TGTGCCAGCAGTGAAGCGTCCGGGACAGGGGGCTACGAGCAGTACTTC	CASSEASGTGGYEQYF
13	TRBV29-1	TRBJ2-3	many	TRBD1	TGCAGCTCCCGGACAGGGAGCACAGATACGCAGTATTTT	CSSRTGSTDTQYF
14	TRBV20-1	TRBJ1-2	few	.	TGCAGTGCTAGTGGACGATCGGTTGGCTATGGCTACACCTTC	CSASGRSVGYGYTF
13	TRBV7-2	TRBJ2-3	.	.	TGTGCCAGCAGCTCGGGGGGCCATTTAGGGCAGTATTTT	CASSSGGHLGQYF
12	TRBV20-1	TRBJ2-1	few	.	TGCAGTGCTCGCCAGACCTACAATGAGCAGTTCTTC	CSARQTYNEQFF
13	TRBV18	TRBJ2-7	.	.	TGTGCCAGCTCACCACCGAACCCGTACGAGCAGTACTTC	CASSPPNPYEQYF
15	TRBV5-1	TRBJ1-2	few	TRBD1	TGCGCCAGCAGCTTAGAATCCGGGACAGGGGTCGGCTACACCTTC	CASSLESGTGVGYTF
14	TRBV7-6	TRBJ2-5	many	.	TGTGCCAGCAGCCCCCAAGTTTGGGGGGAGACCCAGTACTTC	CASSPQVWGETQYF
15	TRBV20-1	TRBJ1-5	many	.	TGCAGTGCTGGGAGGATAGAACTCAACCATCAGCCCCAGCATTTT	CSAGRIELNHQPQHF
15	TRBV20-1	TRBJ1-5	many	.	TGCAGTGCTAGAGATCACTGGGGATCGGGTCAGCCCCAGCATTTT	CSARDHWGSGQPQHF
11	TRBV29-1	TRBJ1-2	many	.	TGCAGCGTAAAGGGGGGCTATGGCTACACCTTC	CSVKGGYGYTF
15	TRBV7-6	TRBJ2-1	few	.	TGTGCCAGCAGCCCACAACCGTTATCCTACAATGAGCAGTTCTTC	CASSPQPLSYNEQFF
14	TRBV20-1	TRBJ2-5	once	.	TGCAGTGCTAGTAGGGGGTTATTACAAGAGACCCAGTACTTC	CSASRGLLQETQYF
12	TRBV7-9	TRBJ2-3	many	.	TGTGCCAGCAGCTTTTCTAGAGATACGCAGTATTTT	CASSFSRDTQYF
15	TRBV7-2	TRBJ2-7	.	TRBD1	TGTGCCAGCAGTCTCGACGGGACAGGGTTTTACGAGCAGTACTTC	CASSLDGTGFYEQYF
14	TRBV5-1	TRBJ2-7	.	.	TGCGCCAGCAATACGGGACCCCGCGGCTACGAGCAGTACTTC	CASNTGPRGYEQYF
13	TRBV18	TRBJ1-1	many	.	TGTGCCAGCAGTCCTCCAGGGGATACTGAAGCTTTCTTT	CASSPPGDTEAFF
13	TRBV10-1	TRBJ2-7	few	.	TGCGCCAGCAACCCGGGACCCGACTACGAGCAGTACTTC	CASNPGPDYEQYF
14	TRBV6-5	TRBJ2-7	.	TRBD1	TGTGCCAGCAGTTCCCAGGGGGAGCCCTACGAGCAGTACTTC	CASSSQGEPYEQYF
13	TRBV29-1	TRBJ2-7	many	TRBD1	TGCAGCGCCGTGGACAGGGGGTCCTACGAGCAGTACTTC	CSAVDRGSYEQYF
16	TRBV6-5	TRBJ1-3	few	.	TGTGCCAGCAGTTACTTATACGGGGGAGAAGGAAACACCATATATTTT	CASSYLYGGEGNTIYF
15	TRBV5-1	TRBJ1-1	.	.	TGCGCCAGCAGCTTTGGTGATTATTTGAACACTGAAGCTTTCTTT	CASSFGDYLNTEAFF
16	TRBV12-3/TRBV12-4	TRBJ2-3	.	TRBD2	TGTGCCAGCAGTCCCCGGACTAGCGGGATGGCAGATACGCAGTATTTT	CASSPRTSGMADTQYF
13	TRBV3-1	TRBJ1-1	few	.	TGTGCCAGCAGCCAAGAGGACCTCACTGAAGCTTTCTTT	CASSQEDLTEAFF